This TCR beta chain was found in a study of blood T cell repertoires in COVID-19. In the study overall: T cells, B-cell-depleted T cells, or PBMCs supplied cDNA or gDNA.

The CDR3 has 15 amino acids. Unmatched junction bases numbered 4, after V lost 3 bases and J lost 2 bases. Germline V gene lookup returns CDR1 SGHNT and CDR2 YYREEE (reference sequence). This clone has a handful of counts. The method was immunoSEQ multiplex PCR; TCRdb's version includes in-frame clones alone and lacks a portion of them. The table lists about 83,000 clones, roughly 90% of them singletons. Sequenced sample: peripheral blood. The genes are TRBV5-4 and TRBJ1-2, with 10 bases fitting TRBD1. This TCR came from a woman aged 80 or older with active or convalescent COVID-19. This CDR3 is CASSSSGQGNYGYTF. The DNA of the CDR3 is TGTGCCAGCAGCTCGTCGGGACAGGGGAACTATGGCTACACCTTC.